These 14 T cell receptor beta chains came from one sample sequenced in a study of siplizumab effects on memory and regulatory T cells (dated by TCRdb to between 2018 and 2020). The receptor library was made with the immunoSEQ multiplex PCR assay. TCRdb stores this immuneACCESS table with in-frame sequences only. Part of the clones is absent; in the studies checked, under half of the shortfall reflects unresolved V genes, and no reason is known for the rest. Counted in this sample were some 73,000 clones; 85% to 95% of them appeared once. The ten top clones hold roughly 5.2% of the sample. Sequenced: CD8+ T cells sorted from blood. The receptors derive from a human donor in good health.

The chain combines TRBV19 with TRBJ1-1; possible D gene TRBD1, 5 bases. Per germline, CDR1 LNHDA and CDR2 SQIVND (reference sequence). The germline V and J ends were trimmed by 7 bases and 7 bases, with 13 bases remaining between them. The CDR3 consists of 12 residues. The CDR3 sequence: CASTGVQVEAFF. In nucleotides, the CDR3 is TGTGCCAGTACGGGGGTCCAGGTTGAAGCTTTCTTT. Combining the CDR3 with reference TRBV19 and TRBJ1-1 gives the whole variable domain DGGITQSPKYLFRKEGQNVTLSCEQNLNHDAMYWYRQDPGQGLRLIYYSQIVNDFQKGDIAEGYSVSREKKESFPLTVTSAQKNPTAFYLCASTGVQVEAFFGQGTRLTVV.

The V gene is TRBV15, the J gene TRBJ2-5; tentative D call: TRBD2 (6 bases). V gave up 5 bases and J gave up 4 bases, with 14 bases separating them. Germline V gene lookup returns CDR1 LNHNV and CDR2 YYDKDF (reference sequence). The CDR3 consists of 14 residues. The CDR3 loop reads CATSEGGVPETQYF. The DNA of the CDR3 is TGTGCCACCAGCGAGGGCGGGGTCCCAGAGACCCAGTACTTC. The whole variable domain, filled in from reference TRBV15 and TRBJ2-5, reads DAMVIQNPRYQVTQFGKPVTLSCSQTLNHNVMYWYQQKSSQAPKLLFHYYDKDFNNEADTPDNFQSRRPNTSFCFLDIRSPGLGDTAMYLCATSEGGVPETQYFGPGTRLLVL.

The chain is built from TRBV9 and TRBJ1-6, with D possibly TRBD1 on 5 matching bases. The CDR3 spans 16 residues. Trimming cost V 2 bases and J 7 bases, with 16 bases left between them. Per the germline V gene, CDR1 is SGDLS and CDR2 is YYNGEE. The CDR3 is CASSVNVGGLNSPLHF. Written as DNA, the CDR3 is TGTGCCAGCAGCGTCAACGTCGGGGGTTTGAATTCACCCCTCCACTTT.

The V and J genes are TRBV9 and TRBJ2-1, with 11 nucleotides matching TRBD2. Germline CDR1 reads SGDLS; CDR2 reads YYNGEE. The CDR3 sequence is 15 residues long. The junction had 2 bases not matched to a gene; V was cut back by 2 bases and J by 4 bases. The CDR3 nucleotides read TGTGCCAGCAGCGTTTCTAGCGGGGGGTACAATGAGCAGTTCTTC. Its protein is CASSVSSGGYNEQFF.

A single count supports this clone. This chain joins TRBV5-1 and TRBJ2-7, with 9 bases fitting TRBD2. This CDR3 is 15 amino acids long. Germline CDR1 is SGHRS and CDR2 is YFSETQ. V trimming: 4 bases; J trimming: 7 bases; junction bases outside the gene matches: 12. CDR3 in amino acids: CASSQEIGLAWEQYF. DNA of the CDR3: TGCGCCAGCAGCCAAGAAATAGGACTAGCGTGGGAGCAGTACTTC.

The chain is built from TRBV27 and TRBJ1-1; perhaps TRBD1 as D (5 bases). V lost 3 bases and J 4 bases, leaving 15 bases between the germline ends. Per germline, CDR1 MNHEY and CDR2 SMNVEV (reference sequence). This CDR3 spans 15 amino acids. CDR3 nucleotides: TGTGCCAGCAGTTTCCTTGAGGACATGGGCACTGAAGCTTTCTTT. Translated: CASSFLEDMGTEAFF.

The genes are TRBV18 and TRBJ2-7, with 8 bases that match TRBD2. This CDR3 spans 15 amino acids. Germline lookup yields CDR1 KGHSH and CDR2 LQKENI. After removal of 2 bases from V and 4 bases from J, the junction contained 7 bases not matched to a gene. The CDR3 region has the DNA TGTGCCAGCTCACCAACCGGACTAGCCTCGTACGAGCAGTACTTC. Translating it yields CASSPTGLASYEQYF.

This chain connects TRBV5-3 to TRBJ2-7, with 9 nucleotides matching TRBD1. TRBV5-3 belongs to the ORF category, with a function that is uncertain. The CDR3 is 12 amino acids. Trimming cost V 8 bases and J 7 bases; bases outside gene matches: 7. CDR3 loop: CASSLGTGEQYF. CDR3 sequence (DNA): TGTGCCAGCAGCCTCGGGACAGGGGAGCAGTACTTC.

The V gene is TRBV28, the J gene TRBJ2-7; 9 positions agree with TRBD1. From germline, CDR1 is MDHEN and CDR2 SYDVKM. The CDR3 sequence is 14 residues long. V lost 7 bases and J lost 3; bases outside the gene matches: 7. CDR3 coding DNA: TGTGCCAGCATTCCGGGACAGGGCCTCTACGAGCAGTACTTC. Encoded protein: CASIPGQGLYEQYF.

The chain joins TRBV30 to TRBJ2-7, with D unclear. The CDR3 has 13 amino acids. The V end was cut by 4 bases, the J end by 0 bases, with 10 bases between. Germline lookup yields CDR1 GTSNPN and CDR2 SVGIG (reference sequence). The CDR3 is CAWNPVSSYEQYF. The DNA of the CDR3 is TGTGCCTGGAATCCGGTCAGCTCCTACGAGCAGTACTTC.

For the CDR3, the DNA is TGTGCCAGCAGTGGGCGCGACTCCTACGAGCAGTACTTC. It encodes CASSGRDSYEQYF. The J gene is TRBJ2-7, the V gene TRBV2; D call uncertain. CDR3 length: 13 residues. CDR1 SNHLY and CDR2 FYNNEI come from the germline V gene. The germline V and J ends were trimmed by 4 bases and 0 bases, with 7 bases remaining between them.

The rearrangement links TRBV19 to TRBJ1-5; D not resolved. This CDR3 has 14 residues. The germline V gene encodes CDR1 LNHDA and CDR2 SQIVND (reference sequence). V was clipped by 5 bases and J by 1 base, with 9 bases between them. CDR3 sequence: CASSYSLSNQPQHF. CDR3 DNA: TGTGCCAGTAGTTACAGTCTGAGCAATCAGCCCCAGCATTTT. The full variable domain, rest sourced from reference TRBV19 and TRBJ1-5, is DGGITQSPKYLFRKEGQNVTLSCEQNLNHDAMYWYRQDPGQGLRLIYYSQIVNDFQKGDIAEGYSVSREKKESFPLTVTSAQKNPTAFYLCASSYSLSNQPQHFGDGTRLSIL.

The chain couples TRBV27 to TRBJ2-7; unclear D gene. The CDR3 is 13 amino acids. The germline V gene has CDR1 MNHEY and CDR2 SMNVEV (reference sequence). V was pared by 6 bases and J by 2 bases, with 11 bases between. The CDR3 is CASSPLAPYEQYF. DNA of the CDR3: TGTGCCAGCAGCCCGCTGGCCCCCTACGAGCAGTACTTC.

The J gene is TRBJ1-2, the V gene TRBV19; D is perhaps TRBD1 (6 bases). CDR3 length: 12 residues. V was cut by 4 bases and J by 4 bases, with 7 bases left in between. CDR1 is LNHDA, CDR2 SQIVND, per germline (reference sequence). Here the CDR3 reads CASSTDSYGYTF. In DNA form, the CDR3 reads TGTGCCAGTAGTACGGACAGCTATGGCTACACCTTC.